This record concerns one T cell receptor beta chain sequence. The target antigen is unknown. V lost 8 bases and J lost 0, with 11 bases in between. Germline CDR1 MNHEY, CDR2 SVGAGI. The CDR3 contains 14 residues. The record originates from a study of vaccination effects on CD4 cells after COVID-19. Study background: Peptide-pool stimulation followed by sequencing identified expanded antigen-specific CD4+ clonotypes in the ViraFEST assay. Post-vaccine sample collection fell at a median of 72 days after the second dose.

The protocol was immunoSEQ multiplex PCR, while the TCRdb copy is restricted to in-frame clones and leaves out a portion. The sample shows approximately 74,000 clones, around 73% of them seen only once. Isolating CD4+ T cells followed around nine days of culture. Two doses of either BNT162b2 or mRNA-1273 were given to each participant. Study outcomes and limitations: Clones that were induced by infection or by vaccine showed marked contraction late after vaccination. Only a few convalescent patients and no early post-infection timepoints featured in the study.

The sequence came from a human donor who received a COVID-19 vaccine. Sequenced material: CD4+ T cells from PBMCs cultured without peptide, taken after COVID-19 vaccination. The chain recombines TRBV6-5 with TRBJ2-4; maybe TRBD2 (5 bases). The CDR3 DNA sequence: TGTGCCAGCGAGAGGGCCCTAGCCAAAAACATTCAGTACTTC. Amino acids: CASERALAKNIQYF.